The rows below give T cell receptor beta chains drawn from one sample of a study of OX40 agonist ivuxolimab in advanced cancers. Repertoires were generated with immunoSEQ multiplex PCR, while TCRdb's copy carries only in-frame clones and drops some. This sample has tens of thousands of clones; 87% occur once, and the top ten carry approximately 1.3%. Sample: CD4+ or CD8+ T cells sorted from blood, taken in a trial of the OX40 agonist ivuxolimab. Receptor source: an adult with an advanced solid tumor such as melanoma, head and neck, liver or kidney cancer. The CDR3 runs from the conserved cysteine through the conserved F or W. Each record gives: D gene, V gene, clone size, J gene, CDR3 protein, CDR3 DNA. A D gene is named only where the DNA matches it firmly. Not all rows give a size; the values are once, few, many and, for expanded clones, a class.

-	TRBV7-2	-	TRBJ2-3	CASSHKRQGGADTQYF	TGTGCCAGCAGCCACAAAAGACAGGGAGGGGCAGATACGCAGTATTTT
TRBD2	TRBV27	-	TRBJ2-1	CASSHASGTYNEQFF	TGTGCCAGCAGTCACGCTAGCGGGACCTACAATGAGCAGTTCTTC
TRBD2	TRBV7-3	-	TRBJ2-3	CASSLGAGRTDTQYF	TGTGCCAGCAGCTTGGGAGCGGGGCGTACAGATACGCAGTATTTT
-	TRBV2	-	TRBJ1-1	CASRRMGTGEAFF	TGTGCCAGCAGAAGAATGGGAACTGGTGAAGCTTTCTTT
-	TRBV11-2	-	TRBJ1-4	CASSLRGLTQANEKLFF	TGTGCCAGCAGCTTACGGGGTCTGACTCAGGCTAATGAAAAACTGTTTTTT
-	TRBV5-1	-	TRBJ2-5	CASRDLRGPQETQYF	TGCGCCAGCAGGGACCTGCGGGGGCCCCAAGAGACCCAGTACTTC
TRBD2	TRBV6-5	-	TRBJ2-7	CASSSRRIAGAYEQYF	TGTGCCAGCAGTTCCCGCAGAATAGCGGGAGCCTACGAGCAGTACTTC
TRBD1	TRBV6-5	-	TRBJ1-6	CASGGQPNSPLHF	TGTGCCAGCGGGGGACAGCCGAATTCACCCCTCCACTTT
-	TRBV10-3	-	TRBJ2-1	CAISGLGASYNEQFF	TGTGCCATCAGTGGGCTGGGGGCTTCCTACAATGAGCAGTTCTTC
TRBD1	TRBV11-2	-	TRBJ1-2	CASSLGGQGYDGYTF	TGTGCCAGCAGCTTAGGCGGACAGGGATACGATGGCTACACCTTC
-	TRBV30	-	TRBJ1-1	CAWSEGGNTEAFF	TGTGCCTGGAGTGAGGGGGGCAACACTGAAGCTTTCTTT
TRBD1	TRBV19	-	TRBJ1-6	CASSRQGGLSPLHF	TGTGCCAGTAGTCGACAAGGGGGCCTTTCACCCCTCCACTTT
TRBD1	TRBV30	-	TRBJ1-1	CAWSVRGRTEAFF	TGTGCCTGGAGTGTCAGGGGGCGGACTGAAGCTTTCTTT
TRBD1	TRBV7-9	-	TRBJ2-6	CASSGRTGTFSGANVLTF	TGTGCCAGCAGCGGCAGGACAGGGACCTTCTCTGGGGCCAACGTCCTGACTTTC
TRBD2	TRBV29-1	-	TRBJ2-7	CSVGTSGGWYEQYF	TGCAGCGTTGGAACTAGCGGGGGGTGGTACGAGCAGTACTTC
TRBD1	TRBV7-2	-	TRBJ1-1	CASSLLTTGGFNTEAFF	TGTGCCAGCAGCTTATTAACGACAGGGGGATTCAACACTGAAGCTTTCTTT
-	TRBV7-2	-	TRBJ1-2	CASSSDPANYGYTF	TGTGCCAGCAGCTCGGACCCAGCTAACTATGGCTACACCTTC
-	TRBV19	few	TRBJ2-5	CASSMTVQETQYF	TGTGCCAGTAGTATGACAGTCCAAGAGACCCAGTACTTC
-	TRBV5-1	once	TRBJ2-2	CASSVNIGANTGELFF	TGCGCCAGCAGTGTGAATATCGGGGCAAACACCGGGGAGCTGTTTTTT
-	TRBV4-1	-	TRBJ2-2	CASSLRFIENTGELFF	TGCGCCAGCAGCCTACGATTTATAGAGAACACCGGGGAGCTGTTTTTT
-	TRBV28	-	TRBJ2-4	CASSFPDGAKNIQYF	TGTGCCAGCAGTTTCCCCGACGGGGCCAAAAACATTCAGTACTTC
TRBD1	TRBV5-6	-	TRBJ1-6	CASSLAGQRQGGPLHF	TGTGCCAGCAGCTTGGCGGGACAGCGCCAGGGAGGACCCCTCCACTTT
-	TRBV6-5	-	TRBJ2-7	CASSPRPYEQYF	TGTGCCAGCAGCCCCCGACCCTACGAGCAGTACTTC
-	TRBV11-2	-	TRBJ2-1	CASSSDSRPGHEQFF	TGTGCCAGCAGCTCTGACTCCAGACCGGGCCATGAGCAGTTCTTC
-	TRBV6-1	-	TRBJ1-4	CASSVELKGEKLFF	TGTGCCAGCAGTGTGGAACTCAAGGGGGAAAAACTGTTTTTT
TRBD2	TRBV15	-	TRBJ2-1	CATSSRGGAWNEQFF	TGTGCCACCAGCAGTCGCGGGGGGGCATGGAATGAGCAGTTCTTC
TRBD1	TRBV19	once	TRBJ1-5	CASSRGQANQPQHF	TGTGCCAGTAGCCGAGGACAGGCCAATCAGCCCCAGCATTTT
TRBD1	TRBV29-1	-	TRBJ1-1	CSVEYQGGQKAFF	TGCAGCGTTGAATACCAGGGGGGCCAAAAAGCTTTCTTT
-	TRBV6-6	-	TRBJ1-2	CASRPSQGGYGYTF	TGTGCCAGCAGGCCCTCACAGGGAGGATATGGCTACACCTTC
-	TRBV29-1	-	TRBJ2-4	CSAGLGSGRNIQYF	TGCAGCGCCGGTCTGGGCAGTGGACGGAACATTCAGTACTTC
TRBD1	TRBV28	-	TRBJ2-7	CASRRQGNYEQYF	TGTGCCAGCAGGCGACAGGGTAACTACGAGCAGTACTTC
-	TRBV18	-	TRBJ2-1	CASSLSRPLRSYNEQFF	TGTGCCAGCTCACTCTCCCGGCCCTTGAGGTCCTACAATGAGCAGTTCTTC
TRBD1	TRBV11-2	-	TRBJ2-6	CASSTGAGLSGANVLTF	TGTGCCAGCAGCACAGGGGCGGGTTTGAGCGGGGCCAACGTCCTGACTTTC
-	TRBV9	-	TRBJ1-1	CASSGSGGRWAFF	TGTGCCAGCAGCGGATCTGGGGGGAGATGGGCTTTCTTT